Detailed here is one T cell receptor (beta chain). The data were produced by immunoSEQ multiplex PCR, yet TCRdb's version contains in-frame clones alone and is incomplete. The sample lists about 34,000 clones, about 90% occurring once. The data were obtained in a study of T cell changes during pregnancy in multiple sclerosis. V shed 6 bases and J shed 1 base, with 12 bases lying between them. The CDR3 sequence is 14 residues long. Germline-derived CDR1 and CDR2 are MRHNA and SNTAGT. Source: CD8+ T cells from peripheral blood mononuclear cells, taken in the third trimester of pregnancy. The chain is built from TRBV6-4 and TRBJ1-1, with a possible D match to TRBD1 (6 bases). The source is a female donor with multiple sclerosis, enrolled in a pregnancy study. In nucleotides, the CDR3 is TGTGCCAGCAGCGAGGGGGATGGGAACACTGAAGCTTTCTTT. Protein product: CASSEGDGNTEAFF.